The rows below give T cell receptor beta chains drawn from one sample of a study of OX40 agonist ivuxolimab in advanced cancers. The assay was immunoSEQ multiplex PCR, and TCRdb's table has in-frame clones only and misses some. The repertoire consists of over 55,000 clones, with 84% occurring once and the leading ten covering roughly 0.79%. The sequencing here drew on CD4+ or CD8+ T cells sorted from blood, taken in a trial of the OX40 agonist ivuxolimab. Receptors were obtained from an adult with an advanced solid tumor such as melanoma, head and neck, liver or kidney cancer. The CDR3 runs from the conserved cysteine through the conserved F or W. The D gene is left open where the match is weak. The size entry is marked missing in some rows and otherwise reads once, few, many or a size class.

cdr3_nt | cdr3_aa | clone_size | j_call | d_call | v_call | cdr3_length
TGTGCCAGCTCCCCCGGGCAGGGGAGGGAGACCCAGTACTTC | CASSPGQGRETQYF | once | TRBJ2-5 | . | TRBV9 | 14
TGTGCCAGCACTACGGCAACTAATGAAAAACTGTTTTTT | CASTTATNEKLFF | . | TRBJ1-4 | . | TRBV6-1 | 13
TGTGCCAGCAAGCGTAGCGGGACTAGCTCCTACAATGAGCAGTTCTTC | CASKRSGTSSYNEQFF | . | TRBJ2-1 | TRBD2 | TRBV27 | 16
TGTGCCAGCAGCCGACTGGGACTAGCGGATAGCACAGATACGCAGTATTTT | CASSRLGLADSTDTQYF | . | TRBJ2-3 | TRBD2 | TRBV14 | 17
TGCGCCAGCAGTCAGGGACTAGCGGGAGGAGTGGGAGATACGCAGTATTTT | CASSQGLAGGVGDTQYF | . | TRBJ2-3 | TRBD2 | TRBV5-1 | 17
TGTGCCAGCAGCTTCGGACTAGCGGGCGAGCAGTTCTTC | CASSFGLAGEQFF | . | TRBJ2-1 | TRBD2 | TRBV11-3 | 13
TGTGCCAGTAGTATCGTGGGGATTACGACTGAAGCTTTCTTT | CASSIVGITTEAFF | . | TRBJ1-1 | . | TRBV19 | 14
TGTGCTAGCAGCCCTCAGGTTGCTGGTAATTCACCCCTCCACTTT | CASSPQVAGNSPLHF | . | TRBJ1-6 | . | TRBV28 | 15
TGTGCCAGCCGCGACAGGGATGCTAATGAAAAACTGTTTTTT | CASRDRDANEKLFF | . | TRBJ1-4 | TRBD1 | TRBV2 | 14
TGTGCCTGGAATAGCGGGAGGGCCACCTACGAGCAGTACTTC | CAWNSGRATYEQYF | . | TRBJ2-7 | TRBD2 | TRBV30 | 14
TGTGCCAGCAGCGTTACCGGGACTAGCGGGGGGACGCAGTATTTT | CASSVTGTSGGTQYF | . | TRBJ2-3 | TRBD2 | TRBV11-2 | 15
TGTGCCATCAGTGAACCCGTAGGGGCAGATACGCAGTATTTT | CAISEPVGADTQYF | . | TRBJ2-3 | . | TRBV10-3 | 14
TGTGCCACCAGCAGAGAATCGGCAGGCCGGGTCTACGAGCAGTACTTC | CATSRESAGRVYEQYF | few | TRBJ2-7 | . | TRBV15 | 16